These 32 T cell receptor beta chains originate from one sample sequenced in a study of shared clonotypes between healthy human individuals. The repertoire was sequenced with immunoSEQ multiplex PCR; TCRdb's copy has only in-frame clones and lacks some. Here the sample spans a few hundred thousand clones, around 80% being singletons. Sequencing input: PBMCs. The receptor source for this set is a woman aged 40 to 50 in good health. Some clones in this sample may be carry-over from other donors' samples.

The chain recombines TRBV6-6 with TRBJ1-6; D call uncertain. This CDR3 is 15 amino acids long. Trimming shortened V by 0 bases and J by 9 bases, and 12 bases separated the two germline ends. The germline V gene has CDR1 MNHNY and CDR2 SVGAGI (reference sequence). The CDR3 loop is CASSYSPDWVSPLHF. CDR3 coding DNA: TGTGCCAGCAGTTACTCCCCGGACTGGGTTTCACCCCTCCACTTT.

CDR3 nucleotide sequence: TGTGCCAGCAGCTCGAAAGGCCGGGTGCTATACGAGCAGTACTTC. Encoded protein: CASSSKGRVLYEQYF. The J gene is TRBJ2-7, the V gene TRBV5-6; D gene ambiguous. Germline V CDR1 and CDR2: SGHDT, YYEEEE. This CDR3 comprises 15 residues. The ends were cut back, 3 bases at V and 4 bases at J, with 17 bases in the middle.

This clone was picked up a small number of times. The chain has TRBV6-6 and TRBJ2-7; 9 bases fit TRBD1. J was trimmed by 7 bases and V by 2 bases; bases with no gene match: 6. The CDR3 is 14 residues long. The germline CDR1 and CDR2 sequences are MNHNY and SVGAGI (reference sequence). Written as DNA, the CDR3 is TGTGCCAGCAGTTACGGGGACAGGGCCCATGAGCAGTACTTC. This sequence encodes CASSYGDRAHEQYF.

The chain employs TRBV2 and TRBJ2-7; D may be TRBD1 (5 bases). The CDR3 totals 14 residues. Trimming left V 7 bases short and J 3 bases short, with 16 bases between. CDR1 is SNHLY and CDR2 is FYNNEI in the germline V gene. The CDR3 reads CASMEGDRDYEQYF. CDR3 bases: TGTGCCAGCATGGAAGGAGACAGAGACTACGAGCAGTACTTC.

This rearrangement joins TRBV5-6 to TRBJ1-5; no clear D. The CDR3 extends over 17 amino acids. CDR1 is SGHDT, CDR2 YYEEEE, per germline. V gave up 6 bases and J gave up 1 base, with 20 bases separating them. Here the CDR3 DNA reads TGTGCCAGCAACTTATCTTACCGTGGAGGCAGCAATCAGCCCCAGCATTTT. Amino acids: CASNLSYRGGSNQPQHF.

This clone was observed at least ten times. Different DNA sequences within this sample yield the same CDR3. The CDR3 DNA is TGTGCCAGCAGCTCGGGACTAGCAGAAAATTACGAGCAGTACTTC. Encoded protein: CASSSGLAENYEQYF. V gene TRBV11-2 combines with J gene TRBJ2-7; 9 bases match TRBD2. V lost 4 bases and J lost 4; bases outside the gene matches: 8. The CDR3 contains 15 residues. Germline CDR1 reads SGHAT; CDR2 reads FQNNGV.

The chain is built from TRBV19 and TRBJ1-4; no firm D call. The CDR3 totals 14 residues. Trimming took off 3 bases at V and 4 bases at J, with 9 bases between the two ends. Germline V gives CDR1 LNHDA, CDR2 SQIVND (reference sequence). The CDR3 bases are TGTGCCAGTAGTATTCGGGGAGGTAATGAAAAACTGTTTTTT. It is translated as CASSIRGGNEKLFF.

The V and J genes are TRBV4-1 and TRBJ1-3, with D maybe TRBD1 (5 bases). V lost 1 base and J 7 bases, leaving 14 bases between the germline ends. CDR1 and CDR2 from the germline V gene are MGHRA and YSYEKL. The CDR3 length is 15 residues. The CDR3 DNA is TGCGCCAGCAGCCAAGTAAAGGGGAAGGTGAACACCATATATTTT. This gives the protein CASSQVKGKVNTIYF.

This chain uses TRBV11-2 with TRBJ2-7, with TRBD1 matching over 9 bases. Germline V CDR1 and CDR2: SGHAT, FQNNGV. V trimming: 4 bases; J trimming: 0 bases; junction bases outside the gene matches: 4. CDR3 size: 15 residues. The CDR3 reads CASSSGTGLSYEQYF. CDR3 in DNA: TGTGCCAGCAGCTCCGGGACAGGGCTCTCCTACGAGCAGTACTTC.

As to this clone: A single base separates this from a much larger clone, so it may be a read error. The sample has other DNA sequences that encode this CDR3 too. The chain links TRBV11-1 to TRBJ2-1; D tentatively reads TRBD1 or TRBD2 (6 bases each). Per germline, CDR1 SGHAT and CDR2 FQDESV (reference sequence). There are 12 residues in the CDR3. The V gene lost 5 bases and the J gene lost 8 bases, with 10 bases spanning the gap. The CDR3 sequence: CASSLGGHEQFF. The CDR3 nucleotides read TGTGCCAGCAGCCTGGGGGGCCATGAGCAGTTCTTC. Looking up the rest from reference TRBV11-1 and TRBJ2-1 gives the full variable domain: EAEVAQSPRYKITEKSQAVAFWCDPISGHATLYWYRQILGQGPELLVQFQDESVVDDSQLPKDRFSAERLKGVDSTLKIQPAELGDSAMYLCASSLGGHEQFFGPGTRLTVL.

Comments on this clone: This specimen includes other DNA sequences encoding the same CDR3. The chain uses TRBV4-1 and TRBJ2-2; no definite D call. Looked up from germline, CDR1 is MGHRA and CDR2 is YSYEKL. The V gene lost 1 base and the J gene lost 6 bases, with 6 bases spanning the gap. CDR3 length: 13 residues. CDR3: CASSQVGAGELFF. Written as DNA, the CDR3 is TGCGCCAGCAGCCAAGTTGGTGCCGGGGAGCTGTTTTTT.

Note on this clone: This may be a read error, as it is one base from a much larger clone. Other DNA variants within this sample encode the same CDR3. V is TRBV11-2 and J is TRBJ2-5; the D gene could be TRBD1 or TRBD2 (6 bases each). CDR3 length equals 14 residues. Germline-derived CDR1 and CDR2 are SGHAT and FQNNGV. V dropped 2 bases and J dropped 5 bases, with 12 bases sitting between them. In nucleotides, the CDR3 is TGTGCCAGCAGCTTAAGGGGGGTCCAGGAGACCCAGTACTTC. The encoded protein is CASSLRGVQETQYF. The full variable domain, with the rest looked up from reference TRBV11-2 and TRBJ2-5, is EAGVAQSPRYKIIEKRQSVAFWCNPISGHATLYWYQQILGQGPKLLIQFQNNGVVDDSQLPKDRFSAERLKGVDSTLKIQPAKLEDSAVYLCASSLRGVQETQYFGPGTRLLVL.

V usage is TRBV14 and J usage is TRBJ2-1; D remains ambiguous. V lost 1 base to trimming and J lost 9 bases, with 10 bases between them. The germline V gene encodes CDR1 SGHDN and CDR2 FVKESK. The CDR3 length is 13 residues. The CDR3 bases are TGTGCCAGCAGCCAAGGTCGGCTCGCTGAGCAGTTCTTC. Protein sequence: CASSQGRLAEQFF. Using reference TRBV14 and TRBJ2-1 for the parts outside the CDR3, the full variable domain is EAGVTQFPSHSVIEKGQTVTLRCDPISGHDNLYWYRRVMGKEIKFLLHFVKESKQDESGMPNNRFLAERTGGTYSTLKVQPAELEDSGVYFCASSQGRLAEQFFGPGTRLTVL.

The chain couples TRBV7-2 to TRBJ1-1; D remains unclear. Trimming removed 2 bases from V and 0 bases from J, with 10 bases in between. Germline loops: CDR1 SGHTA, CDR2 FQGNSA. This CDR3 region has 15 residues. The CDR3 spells CASSLLALMNTEAFF. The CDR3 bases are TGTGCCAGCAGCTTACTAGCGCTTATGAACACTGAAGCTTTCTTT.

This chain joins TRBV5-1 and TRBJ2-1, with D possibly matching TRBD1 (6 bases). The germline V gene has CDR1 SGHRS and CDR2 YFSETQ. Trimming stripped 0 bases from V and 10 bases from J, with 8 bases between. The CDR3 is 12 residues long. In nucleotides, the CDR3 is TGCGCCAGCAGCTTGGACAGGGACGAGCAGTTCTTC. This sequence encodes CASSLDRDEQFF.

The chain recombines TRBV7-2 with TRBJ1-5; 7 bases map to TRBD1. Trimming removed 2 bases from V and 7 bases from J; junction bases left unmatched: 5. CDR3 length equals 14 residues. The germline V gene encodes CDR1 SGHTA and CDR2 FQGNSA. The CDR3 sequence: CASSLSGQRQPQHF. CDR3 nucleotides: TGTGCCAGCAGCTTATCGGGACAGCGGCAGCCCCAGCATTTT.

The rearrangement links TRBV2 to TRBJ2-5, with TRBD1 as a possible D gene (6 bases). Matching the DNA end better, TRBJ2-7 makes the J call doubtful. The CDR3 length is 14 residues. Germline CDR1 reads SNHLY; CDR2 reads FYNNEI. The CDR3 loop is CASSGIQGSYEQYF. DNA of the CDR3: TGTGCCAGCAGTGGTATCCAGGGGTCTTACGAGCAGTACTTC.

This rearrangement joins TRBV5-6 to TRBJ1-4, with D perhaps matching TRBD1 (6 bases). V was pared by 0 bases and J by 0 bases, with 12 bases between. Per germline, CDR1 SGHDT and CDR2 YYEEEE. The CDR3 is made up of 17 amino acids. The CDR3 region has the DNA TGTGCCAGCAGCTTGGGACAGGTAAATTCAACTAATGAAAAACTGTTTTTT. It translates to CASSLGQVNSTNEKLFF.

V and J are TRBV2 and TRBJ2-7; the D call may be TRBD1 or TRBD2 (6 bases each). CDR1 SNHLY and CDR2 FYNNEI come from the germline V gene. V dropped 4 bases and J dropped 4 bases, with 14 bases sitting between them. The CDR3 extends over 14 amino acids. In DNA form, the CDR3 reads TGTGCCAGCAGTGGATACGGGGGCCTATACGAGCAGTACTTC. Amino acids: CASSGYGGLYEQYF.

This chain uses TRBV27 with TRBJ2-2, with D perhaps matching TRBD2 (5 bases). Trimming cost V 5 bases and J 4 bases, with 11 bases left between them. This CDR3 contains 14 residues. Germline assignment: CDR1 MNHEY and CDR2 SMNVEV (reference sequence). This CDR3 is CASSPRGGTGELFF. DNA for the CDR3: TGTGCCAGCAGTCCTCGAGGAGGCACCGGGGAGCTGTTTTTT.

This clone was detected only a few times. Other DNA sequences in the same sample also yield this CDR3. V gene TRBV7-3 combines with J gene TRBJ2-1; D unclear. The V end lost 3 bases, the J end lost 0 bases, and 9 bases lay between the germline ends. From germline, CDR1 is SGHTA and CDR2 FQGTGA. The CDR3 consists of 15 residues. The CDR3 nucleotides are TGTGCCAGCAGCTTGTCGCCGAGCTCCTACAATGAGCAGTTCTTC. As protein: CASSLSPSSYNEQFF. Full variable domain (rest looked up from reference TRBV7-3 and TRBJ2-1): GAGVSQTPSNKVTEKGKYVELRCDPISGHTALYWYRQSLGQGPEFLIYFQGTGAADDSGLPNDRFFAVRPEGSVSTLKIQRTERGDSAVYLCASSLSPSSYNEQFFGPGTRLTVL.

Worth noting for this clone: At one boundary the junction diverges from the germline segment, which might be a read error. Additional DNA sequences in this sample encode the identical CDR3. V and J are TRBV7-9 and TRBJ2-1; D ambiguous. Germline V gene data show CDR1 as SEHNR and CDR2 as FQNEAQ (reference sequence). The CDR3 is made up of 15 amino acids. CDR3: CASSLVPEAHNEQFF. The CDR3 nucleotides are TGTGCCAGTAGCTTAGTTCCAGAGGCCCACAATGAGCAGTTCTTC.

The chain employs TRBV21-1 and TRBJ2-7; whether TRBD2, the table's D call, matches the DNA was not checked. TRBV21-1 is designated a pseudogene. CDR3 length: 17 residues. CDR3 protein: CASSKPPLLAGVDEQYF. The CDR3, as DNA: TGTGCCAGCAGCAAGCCTCCCCTACTAGCGGGAGTCGACGAGCAGTACTTC.

CDR3 in amino acids: CASSLTYSYEQYF. The CDR3 DNA reads TGTGCCAGCAGCTTAACCTACTCCTACGAGCAGTACTTC. The chain joins TRBV11-2 to TRBJ2-7; D remains ambiguous. Germline V gene sequence: CDR1 SGHAT, CDR2 FQNNGV. The CDR3 runs 13 residues. V was shortened by 2 bases and J by 0 bases, with 5 bases between the two germline ends.

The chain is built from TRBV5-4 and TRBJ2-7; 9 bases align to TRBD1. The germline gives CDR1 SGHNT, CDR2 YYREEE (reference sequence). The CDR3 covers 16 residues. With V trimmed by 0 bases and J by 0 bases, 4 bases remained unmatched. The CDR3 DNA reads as TGTGCCAGCAGCTTGGGACAGGGGGGCAACTCCTACGAGCAGTACTTC. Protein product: CASSLGQGGNSYEQYF.

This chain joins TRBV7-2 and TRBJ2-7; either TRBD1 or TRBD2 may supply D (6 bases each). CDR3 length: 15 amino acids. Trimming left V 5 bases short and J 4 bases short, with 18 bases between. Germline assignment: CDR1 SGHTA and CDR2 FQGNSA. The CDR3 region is CASSARGGDLYEQYF. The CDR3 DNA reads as TGTGCCAGCAGCGCCAGGGGAGGCGATCTATACGAGCAGTACTTC.

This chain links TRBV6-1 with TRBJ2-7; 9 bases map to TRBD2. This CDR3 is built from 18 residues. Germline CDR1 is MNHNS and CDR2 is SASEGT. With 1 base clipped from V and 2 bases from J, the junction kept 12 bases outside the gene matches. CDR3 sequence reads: CASSEGVEGVAGAYEQYF. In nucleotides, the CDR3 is TGTGCCAGCAGTGAAGGGGTCGAGGGGGTAGCGGGAGCCTACGAGCAGTACTTC.

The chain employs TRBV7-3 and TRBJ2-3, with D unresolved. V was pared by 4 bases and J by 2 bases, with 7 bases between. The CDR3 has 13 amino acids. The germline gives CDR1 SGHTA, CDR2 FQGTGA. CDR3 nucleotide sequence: TGTGCCAGCAGCTCCCGGAACACAGATACGCAGTATTTT. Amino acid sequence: CASSSRNTDTQYF.

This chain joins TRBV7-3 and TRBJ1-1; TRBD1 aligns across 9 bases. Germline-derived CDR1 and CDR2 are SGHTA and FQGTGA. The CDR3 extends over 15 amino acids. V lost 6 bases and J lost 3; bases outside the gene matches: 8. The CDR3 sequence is CASRLTGGGDTEAFF. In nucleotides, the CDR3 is TGTGCCAGCAGACTAACAGGGGGCGGGGACACTGAAGCTTTCTTT.

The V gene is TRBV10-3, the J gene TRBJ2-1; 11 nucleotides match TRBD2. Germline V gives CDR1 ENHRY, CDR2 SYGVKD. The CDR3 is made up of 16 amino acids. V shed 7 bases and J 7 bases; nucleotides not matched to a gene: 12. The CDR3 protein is CAIKGFPGLAVNEQFF. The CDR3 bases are TGTGCCATCAAAGGGTTCCCGGGACTAGCGGTGAATGAGCAGTTCTTC.

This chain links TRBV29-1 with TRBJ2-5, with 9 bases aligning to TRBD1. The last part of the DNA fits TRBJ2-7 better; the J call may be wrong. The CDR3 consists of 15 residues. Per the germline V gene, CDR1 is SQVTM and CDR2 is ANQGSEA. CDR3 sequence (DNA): TGCAGCGTTGAAGATAGGAGGACAGGGGTCTACGAGCAGTACTTC. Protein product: CSVEDRRTGVYEQYF.

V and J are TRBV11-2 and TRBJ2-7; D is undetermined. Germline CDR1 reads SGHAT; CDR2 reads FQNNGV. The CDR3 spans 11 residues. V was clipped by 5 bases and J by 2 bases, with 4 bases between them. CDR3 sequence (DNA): TGTGCCAGCAGCGGCACCTACGAGCAGTACTTC. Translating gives CASSGTYEQYF.